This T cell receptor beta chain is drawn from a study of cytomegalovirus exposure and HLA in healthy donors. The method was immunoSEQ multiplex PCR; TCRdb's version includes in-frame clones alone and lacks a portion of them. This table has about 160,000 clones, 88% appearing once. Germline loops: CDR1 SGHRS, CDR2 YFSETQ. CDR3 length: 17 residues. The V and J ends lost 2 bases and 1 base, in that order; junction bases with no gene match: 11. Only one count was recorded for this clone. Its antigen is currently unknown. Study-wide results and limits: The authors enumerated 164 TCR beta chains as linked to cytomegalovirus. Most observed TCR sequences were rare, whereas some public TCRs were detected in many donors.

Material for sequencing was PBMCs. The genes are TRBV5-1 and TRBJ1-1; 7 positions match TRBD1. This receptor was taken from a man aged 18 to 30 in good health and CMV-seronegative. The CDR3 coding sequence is TGCGCCAGCAGCTTCCAACCGCTGACAGGGTCGAACACTGAAGCTTTCTTT. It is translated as CASSFQPLTGSNTEAFF.